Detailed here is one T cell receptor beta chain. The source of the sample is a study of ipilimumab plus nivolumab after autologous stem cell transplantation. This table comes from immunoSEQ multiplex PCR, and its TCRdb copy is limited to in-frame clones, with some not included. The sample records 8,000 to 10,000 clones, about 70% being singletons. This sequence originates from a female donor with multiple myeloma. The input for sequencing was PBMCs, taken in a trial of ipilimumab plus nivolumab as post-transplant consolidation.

CDR3: CASSFPRTEQFF. The CDR3 DNA is TGTGCCAGCAGTTTCCCGCGCACCGAGCAGTTCTTC. V and J are TRBV27 and TRBJ2-1; no reliable D call. The CDR3 length is 12 residues. Trimming left V 3 bases short and J 10 bases short, with 10 bases between. Germline CDR1 and CDR2: MNHEY and SMNVEV (reference sequence).